These T cell receptor beta chains were read from a single sample in a study of T-cell memory formation after mild COVID-19. TCRdb passed the 5' RACE reads through MiXCR, listing each CDR3 protein once. The sample has roughly 100,000 distinct CDR3 sequences; 15% to 20% are singletons. The material sequenced was PBMCs or a T cell subset sorted from them (not recorded which). The receptors here all came from an adult woman who had mild COVID-19 (a few samples of this study predate the infection). Cell type and time point are not known. Each CDR3 is given with its conserved first and last residue. Each record gives: J gene, clone size, D gene, V gene, CDR3 protein, CDR3 DNA. D genes are given only for firm matches. The size field is filled for only some rows; it gives once, few, many or a size class.

j_call: TRBJ2-2; clone_size: -; d_call: -; v_call: TRBV2; cdr3_aa: CASRDSLGVRTGELFF; cdr3_nt: TGTGCCAGCAGGGACTCTTTGGGGGTTAGGACCGGGGAGCTGTTTTTT
j_call: TRBJ1-2; clone_size: -; d_call: -; v_call: TRBV27; cdr3_aa: CASSPVGEYYGYTF; cdr3_nt: TGTGCCAGCAGTCCGGTGGGGGAATACTATGGCTACACCTTC
j_call: TRBJ2-5; clone_size: -; d_call: -; v_call: TRBV12-3/TRBV12-4; cdr3_aa: CASSLAIKETQYF; cdr3_nt: TGTGCCAGCAGTTTAGCCATCAAAGAGACCCAGTACTTC
j_call: TRBJ2-7; clone_size: -; d_call: -; v_call: TRBV21-1; cdr3_aa: CASSKVPGYWEQYF; cdr3_nt: TGTGCCAGCAGCAAAGTCCCAGGGTACTGGGAGCAGTACTTC
j_call: TRBJ2-3; clone_size: -; d_call: TRBD2; v_call: TRBV7-3; cdr3_aa: CASSSGLADTTDTQYF; cdr3_nt: TGTGCCAGCAGCTCTGGACTAGCGGATACCACAGATACGCAGTATTTT
j_call: TRBJ2-5; clone_size: -; d_call: TRBD1; v_call: TRBV9; cdr3_aa: CASSTGTAQETQYF; cdr3_nt: TGTGCCAGCAGCACCGGGACAGCCCAAGAGACCCAGTACTTC
j_call: TRBJ2-7; clone_size: -; d_call: TRBD1; v_call: TRBV27; cdr3_aa: CASSKTGGDLGYEQYF; cdr3_nt: TGTGCCAGCAGCAAAACAGGGGGCGATCTTGGCTACGAGCAGTACTTC
j_call: TRBJ1-2; clone_size: -; d_call: -; v_call: TRBV7-9; cdr3_aa: CASSPSSSAGYGYTF; cdr3_nt: TGTGCCAGCAGCCCGAGTTCGTCTGCGGGCTATGGCTACACCTTC
j_call: TRBJ1-5; clone_size: -; d_call: -; v_call: TRBV20-1; cdr3_aa: CSARMRGSNQPQHF; cdr3_nt: TGCAGTGCTAGAATGAGAGGGAGCAATCAGCCCCAGCATTTT
j_call: TRBJ2-5; clone_size: many; d_call: TRBD1; v_call: TRBV15; cdr3_aa: CATSRTTGGLETQYF; cdr3_nt: TGTGCCACCAGCAGAACTACAGGGGGCTTAGAGACCCAGTACTTC
j_call: TRBJ1-1; clone_size: -; d_call: -; v_call: TRBV12-3/TRBV12-4; cdr3_aa: CASSEPGRWDTEAFF; cdr3_nt: TGTGCCAGCAGTGAACCGGGACGGTGGGACACTGAAGCTTTCTTT
j_call: TRBJ2-1; clone_size: many; d_call: TRBD1; v_call: TRBV27; cdr3_aa: CASSWTGGSLILNEQFF; cdr3_nt: TGTGCCAGCAGTTGGACAGGGGGGTCCCTTATTCTCAATGAGCAGTTCTTC
j_call: TRBJ1-6; clone_size: -; d_call: -; v_call: TRBV7-9; cdr3_aa: CASSLPDTYNSPLHF; cdr3_nt: TGTGCCAGCAGCTTACCGGACACATATAATTCACCCCTCCACTTT
j_call: TRBJ2-2; clone_size: -; d_call: -; v_call: TRBV7-2; cdr3_aa: CASGRLLTLGELFF; cdr3_nt: TGTGCCAGTGGTCGACTCCTAACCTTGGGGGAGCTGTTTTTT
j_call: TRBJ2-7; clone_size: few; d_call: -; v_call: TRBV9; cdr3_aa: CASSPFWGVNFYEQYF; cdr3_nt: TGTGCCAGCAGCCCCTTCTGGGGGGTTAACTTCTACGAGCAGTACTTC
j_call: TRBJ2-7; clone_size: few; d_call: -; v_call: TRBV4-1; cdr3_aa: CASATSNSAHYEQYF; cdr3_nt: TGCGCCAGCGCCACGTCCAATTCTGCCCACTACGAGCAGTACTTC
j_call: TRBJ2-2; clone_size: few; d_call: -; v_call: TRBV29-1; cdr3_aa: CSVEGHLPTGELFF; cdr3_nt: TGCAGCGTTGAAGGACATCTCCCCACCGGGGAGCTGTTTTTT
j_call: TRBJ2-1; clone_size: -; d_call: -; v_call: TRBV24-1; cdr3_aa: CATGGAGYNEQFF; cdr3_nt: TGTGCCACCGGTGGAGCGGGTTACAATGAGCAGTTCTTC
j_call: TRBJ2-1; clone_size: many; d_call: -; v_call: TRBV9; cdr3_aa: CASSVGSQYNEQFF; cdr3_nt: TGTGCCAGCAGCGTAGGGAGTCAGTACAATGAGCAGTTCTTC
j_call: TRBJ2-7; clone_size: few; d_call: -; v_call: TRBV3-1; cdr3_aa: CASVDDYYEQYF; cdr3_nt: TGTGCCAGCGTCGACGATTACTACGAGCAGTACTTC
j_call: TRBJ2-3; clone_size: few; d_call: TRBD2; v_call: TRBV10-3; cdr3_aa: CAISDTSGSVTDTQYF; cdr3_nt: TGTGCCATCAGTGATACTAGCGGGAGTGTCACAGATACGCAGTATTTT
j_call: TRBJ2-1; clone_size: many; d_call: TRBD2; v_call: TRBV9; cdr3_aa: CASSLGGSASYNEQFF; cdr3_nt: TGTGCCAGCAGCTTAGGCGGGAGCGCCTCCTACAATGAGCAGTTCTTC
j_call: TRBJ2-7; clone_size: -; d_call: -; v_call: TRBV7-6; cdr3_aa: CASSPHMASTYEQYF; cdr3_nt: TGTGCCAGCAGCCCACATATGGCTAGCACCTACGAGCAGTACTTC
j_call: TRBJ2-1; clone_size: -; d_call: TRBD2; v_call: TRBV5-1; cdr3_aa: CASSFTGGYNEQFF; cdr3_nt: TGCGCCAGCAGCTTCACGGGAGGTTACAATGAGCAGTTCTTC
j_call: TRBJ2-7; clone_size: few; d_call: -; v_call: TRBV6-2/TRBV6-3; cdr3_aa: CASSYKENYEQYF; cdr3_nt: TGTGCCAGCAGTTATAAGGAAAACTACGAGCAGTACTTC
j_call: TRBJ2-7; clone_size: -; d_call: -; v_call: TRBV9; cdr3_aa: CASSVGGGAAYEQYF; cdr3_nt: TGTGCCAGCAGCGTAGGTGGGGGAGCAGCCTACGAGCAGTACTTC
j_call: TRBJ2-2; clone_size: few; d_call: TRBD2; v_call: TRBV7-6; cdr3_aa: CASSLGTSGSGGELFF; cdr3_nt: TGTGCCAGCAGCTTGGGGACTAGCGGGAGTGGCGGGGAGCTGTTTTTT
j_call: TRBJ2-7; clone_size: -; d_call: -; v_call: TRBV5-5; cdr3_aa: CASSLRTGLGYEQYF; cdr3_nt: TGTGCCAGCAGCTTACGCACAGGGTTAGGCTACGAGCAGTACTTC
j_call: TRBJ1-3; clone_size: few; d_call: -; v_call: TRBV20-1; cdr3_aa: CSARADGFSGNTIYF; cdr3_nt: TGCAGTGCTAGAGCTGACGGCTTCTCTGGAAACACCATATATTTT
j_call: TRBJ2-3; clone_size: -; d_call: TRBD2; v_call: TRBV12-3/TRBV12-4; cdr3_aa: CASSSILAGETDTQYF; cdr3_nt: TGTGCCAGCAGTTCTATCCTAGCGGGGGAAACAGATACGCAGTATTTT
j_call: TRBJ2-1; clone_size: -; d_call: TRBD2; v_call: TRBV5-1; cdr3_aa: CASTNSGSEYNEQFF; cdr3_nt: TGCGCCAGCACTAATAGCGGGAGTGAGTACAATGAGCAGTTCTTC
j_call: TRBJ2-2; clone_size: few; d_call: -; v_call: TRBV11-2; cdr3_aa: CASSLGLMGFNTGELFF; cdr3_nt: TGTGCCAGCAGCTTAGGCCTCATGGGCTTTAACACCGGGGAGCTGTTTTTT
j_call: TRBJ1-1; clone_size: -; d_call: -; v_call: TRBV5-5; cdr3_aa: CASSFIDTEAFF; cdr3_nt: TGTGCCAGCAGCTTCATAGACACTGAAGCTTTCTTT
j_call: TRBJ2-7; clone_size: -; d_call: -; v_call: TRBV5-6; cdr3_aa: CASSAGADRAYF; cdr3_nt: TGTGCCAGCAGCGCGGGGGCGGACAGGGCTTACTTC
j_call: TRBJ2-1; clone_size: -; d_call: -; v_call: TRBV11-2; cdr3_aa: CASSNGQIANEQFF; cdr3_nt: TGTGCCAGCAGCAACGGACAGATTGCCAATGAGCAGTTCTTC
j_call: TRBJ1-1; clone_size: -; d_call: -; v_call: TRBV6-5; cdr3_aa: CASSYVGGAVGQAFF; cdr3_nt: TGTGCCAGCAGTTATGTTGGGGGGGCGGTTGGACAAGCTTTCTTT
j_call: TRBJ1-1; clone_size: -; d_call: -; v_call: TRBV12-3/TRBV12-4; cdr3_aa: CASSLAQAGALNTEAFF; cdr3_nt: TGTGCCAGCAGTTTAGCGCAGGCAGGGGCCCTGAACACTGAAGCTTTCTTT
j_call: TRBJ2-7; clone_size: -; d_call: TRBD1; v_call: TRBV7-9; cdr3_aa: CASSQTGGTEQYF; cdr3_nt: TGTGCCAGCAGCCAGACAGGGGGCACCGAGCAGTACTTC
j_call: TRBJ2-1; clone_size: -; d_call: -; v_call: TRBV29-1; cdr3_aa: CSSLLNEQFF; cdr3_nt: TGCAGCTCACTACTCAATGAGCAGTTCTTC
j_call: TRBJ2-5; clone_size: -; d_call: TRBD1; v_call: TRBV2; cdr3_aa: CASSASLDRLGETQYF; cdr3_nt: TGTGCCAGCAGTGCTTCTTTGGACAGGCTGGGGGAGACCCAGTACTTC
j_call: TRBJ2-7; clone_size: -; d_call: -; v_call: TRBV14; cdr3_aa: CASSHPGRSYEQYF; cdr3_nt: TGTGCCAGCAGCCACCCGGGACGGTCATACGAGCAGTACTTC
j_call: TRBJ2-1; clone_size: few; d_call: -; v_call: TRBV5-1; cdr3_aa: CASSLVGPDEQFF; cdr3_nt: TGCGCCAGCAGCTTGGTAGGGCCCGATGAGCAGTTCTTC